A single TCR beta chain is shown here with its context. This clonotype was counted many times. Its antigen remains undetermined. No base quality values were provided; no much bigger clone lies one nucleotide off. V lost 0 bases and J lost 6 bases; the stretch between them is 8 bases long. CDR1 and CDR2, looked up from the germline V gene, are SGDLS and YYNGEE. Taken from cysteine to phenylalanine, the CDR3 has 13 residues. Only CDR3 DNA remains: 39 bases, in frame from the first base. The TCR beta CDR3 regions were amplified from the RNA transcripts. A first-round RT-PCR of the TCR CDR3 used the HTBI primer set with the Qiagen OneStep RT-PCR kit. Libraries were constructed in a second round of multiplex PCR, after which size selection and purification were performed. Paired-end sequencing of the libraries was performed with 100 bp reads on an Illumina HiSeq2000. As for the authors' bioinformatics: SOAPnuke was used to process the raw data, removing reads that contained adapters or uncalled bases, had a mean Phred below 15, or lacked an exact match to the constant primer or identifier. High-quality paired reads were merged using COPE v1.2.5, and each unique nucleotide sequence was defined as a clonotype. Clonotypes were aligned to IMGT TRBV, TRBD and TRBJ reference segments using MiTCR v1.1. Only V-J combinations with frequency above 0.0001, covering 99% to 99.2% of repertoires, were analysed. The TCS score was defined as the ratio of F50 (clonal expansion) to E x V (chaos), calculated using BLOSUM62-based TCRdist between CDR3 peptides within each V-J. Welch's t-statistics and random forest reduced roughly 530 V-J features to around 14, which were used in a naive Bayes classifier (R e1071). TCRdb handled the public reads itself, with Q25 trimming in fastp and clone calling in MiXCR, and kept productive beta chains. Every CDR3 protein is listed once, alongside the most common genes and DNA of its rows. The V and J calls were determined by TCRdb, not by the authors. In all, the sample holds approximately 380,000 distinct CDR3 sequences, and approximately 19% of those were seen once. Approximately 4% of the sample is held by the ten biggest clonotypes.

The data belong to a study of T cells in Graves' hyperthyroidism and ophthalmopathy (dated by TCRdb to about 2019). Regarding the research as a whole: Peripheral blood was collected at initial diagnosis, before any treatment. The study also compared thyroid tissue and blood T-cell repertoires from a handful of Graves' hyperthyroidism patients. An independent validation cohort of about 19 hyperthyroidism patients and approximately 15 patients who later progressed to ophthalmopathy tested prospective prediction of ophthalmopathy. TCR V-J signatures able to tell the groups apart were searched for in a discovery cohort of about a hundred patients, of whom more than 40 had Graves' ophthalmopathy and 55 to 65 had stable Graves' hyperthyroidism. Following sampling, methimazole starting at 30 mg daily was given to hyperthyroidism patients, and high-dose intravenous methylprednisolone was given to ophthalmopathy patients. For training and testing, the 100 patients in the discovery cohort were randomly divided in a 7:3 ratio. The paper reports TCR Vbeta CDR3 sequencing of over 120 peripheral blood samples: under 45 ophthalmopathy, about 75 hyperthyroidism and roughly 17 progressor patients. Paper-wide results and their limitations: No statistical method was used to set the sample size in advance, and investigators knew the group allocation. A model built on a 13 V-J signature distinguished ophthalmopathy from stable hyperthyroidism, reaching around 88% sensitivity and around 81% specificity in cross-validation and 80%/75% in testing. In validation, the model predicted progression to ophthalmopathy a median of roughly 6.5 months before onset, with approximately 68% sensitivity and around 76% specificity. Most expanded thyroid clonotypes (frequency above 0.001) were also detected in blood, suggesting blood repertoires may reflect thyroid immune responses.

Stable Graves' hyperthyroidism was defined as no progression to ophthalmopathy during 18 months of follow-up. The hyperthyroidism patients were between 18 and 65 years old and newly diagnosed, with a disease duration of less than 2 months. The study excluded patients with uncontrolled infections, other autoimmune diseases, pregnancy or lactation. Diagnoses relied on clinical symptoms, serum thyroxine and TRAb, thyroid ultrasound and orbital computed tomography. PBMCs were separated from roughly 9.3 ml of fresh peripheral blood using Ficoll-Paque density gradient centrifugation. Total RNA was extracted with Trizol reagent, and quality was checked on an Agilent 2100 Bioanalyzer.

Recombination joined TRBV9 with TRBJ2-3, with TRBD2 perhaps the D gene, on 5 matching bases. The source of this sequence is a woman under 30 with Graves' hyperthyroidism. Sequenced material: blood. This receptor has the CDR3 CASSVALADTQYF. The DNA sequence is given as TGTGCCAGCAGCGTAGCTCTAGCCGATACGCAGTATTTT.